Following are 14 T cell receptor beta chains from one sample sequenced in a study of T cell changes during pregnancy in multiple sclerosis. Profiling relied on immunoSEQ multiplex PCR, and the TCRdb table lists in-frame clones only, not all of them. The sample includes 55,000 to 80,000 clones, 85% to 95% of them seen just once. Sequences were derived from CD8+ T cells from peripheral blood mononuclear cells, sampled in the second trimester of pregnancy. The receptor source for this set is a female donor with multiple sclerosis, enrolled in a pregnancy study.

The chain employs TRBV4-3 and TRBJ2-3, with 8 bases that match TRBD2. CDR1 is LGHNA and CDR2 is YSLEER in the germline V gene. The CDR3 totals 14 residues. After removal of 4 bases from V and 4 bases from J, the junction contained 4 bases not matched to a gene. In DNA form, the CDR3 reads TGCGCCAGCAGCCGAAGCGGGAGTGCAGATACGCAGTATTTT. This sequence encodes CASSRSGSADTQYF.

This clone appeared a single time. The DNA of the CDR3 is TGTGCCAGCAGCTTCAACAGGGGAGCATTCTACGAGCAGTACTTC. Translating gives CASSFNRGAFYEQYF. V is TRBV7-2 and J is TRBJ2-7; TRBD1 matches at 7 bases. This CDR3 is 15 amino acids long. V trimming: 3 bases; J trimming: 3 bases; junction bases outside the gene matches: 8. Germline CDR1 SGHTA, CDR2 FQGNSA.

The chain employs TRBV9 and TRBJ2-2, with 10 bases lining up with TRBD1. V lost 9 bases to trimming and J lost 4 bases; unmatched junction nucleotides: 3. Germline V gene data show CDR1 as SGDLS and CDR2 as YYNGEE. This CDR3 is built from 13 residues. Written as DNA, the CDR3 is TGTGCCACCGGACAGGGGGTCACCGGGGAGCTGTTTTTT. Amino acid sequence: CATGQGVTGELFF. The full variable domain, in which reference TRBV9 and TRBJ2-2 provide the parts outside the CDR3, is DSGVTQTPKHLITATGQRVTLRCSPRSGDLSVYWYQQSLDQGLQFLIQYYNGEERAKGNILERFSAQQFPDLHSELNLSSLELGDSALYFCATGQGVTGELFFGEGSRLTVL.

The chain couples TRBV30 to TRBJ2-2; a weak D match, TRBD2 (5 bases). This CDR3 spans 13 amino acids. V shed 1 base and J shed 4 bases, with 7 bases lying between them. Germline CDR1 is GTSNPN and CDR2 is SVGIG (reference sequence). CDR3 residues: CAWSAGITGELFF. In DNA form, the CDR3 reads TGTGCCTGGAGTGCCGGGATCACCGGGGAGCTGTTTTTT. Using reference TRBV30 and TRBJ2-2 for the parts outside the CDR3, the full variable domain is SQTIHQWPATLVQPVGSPLSLECTVEGTSNPNLYWYRQAAGRGLQLLFYSVGIGQISSEVPQNLSASRPQDRQFILSSKKLLLSDSGFYLCAWSAGITGELFFGEGSRLTVL.

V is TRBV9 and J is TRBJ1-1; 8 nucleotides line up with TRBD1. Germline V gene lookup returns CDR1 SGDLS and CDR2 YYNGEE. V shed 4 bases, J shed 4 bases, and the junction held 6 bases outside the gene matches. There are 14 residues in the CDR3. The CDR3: CASSLRGQGTEAFF. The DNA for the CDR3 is TGTGCCAGCAGCCTAAGAGGACAGGGCACTGAAGCTTTCTTT.

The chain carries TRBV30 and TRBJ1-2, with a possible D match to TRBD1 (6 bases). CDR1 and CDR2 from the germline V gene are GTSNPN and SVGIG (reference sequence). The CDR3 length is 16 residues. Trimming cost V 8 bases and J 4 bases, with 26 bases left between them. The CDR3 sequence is CAQRGEGRSLSYGYTF. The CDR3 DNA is TGTGCCCAAAGGGGGGAGGGAAGGAGCCTATCCTATGGCTACACCTTC.

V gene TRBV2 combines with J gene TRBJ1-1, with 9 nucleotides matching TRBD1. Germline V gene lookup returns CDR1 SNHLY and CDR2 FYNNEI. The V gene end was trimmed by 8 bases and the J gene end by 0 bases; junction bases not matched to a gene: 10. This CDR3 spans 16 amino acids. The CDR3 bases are TGTGCCAGCCCACGGACAGGGGTGCAAATGAACACTGAAGCTTTCTTT. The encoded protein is CASPRTGVQMNTEAFF.

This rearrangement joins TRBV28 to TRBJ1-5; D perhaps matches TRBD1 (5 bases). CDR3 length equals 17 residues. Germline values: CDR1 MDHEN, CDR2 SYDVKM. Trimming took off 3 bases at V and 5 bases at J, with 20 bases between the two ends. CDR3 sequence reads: CASSLGWEGTVDQPQHF. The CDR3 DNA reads TGTGCCAGCAGTTTGGGATGGGAGGGGACCGTTGATCAGCCCCAGCATTTT.

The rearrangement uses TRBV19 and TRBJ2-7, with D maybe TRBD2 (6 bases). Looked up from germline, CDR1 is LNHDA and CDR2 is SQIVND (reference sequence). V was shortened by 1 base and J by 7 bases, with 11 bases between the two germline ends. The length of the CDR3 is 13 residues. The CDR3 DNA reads TGTGCCAGTAGTATAGGGGGGGTCAAGGAGCAGTACTTC. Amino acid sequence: CASSIGGVKEQYF. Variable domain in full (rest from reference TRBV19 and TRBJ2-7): DGGITQSPKYLFRKEGQNVTLSCEQNLNHDAMYWYRQDPGQGLRLIYYSQIVNDFQKGDIAEGYSVSREKKESFPLTVTSAQKNPTAFYLCASSIGGVKEQYFGPGTRLTVT.

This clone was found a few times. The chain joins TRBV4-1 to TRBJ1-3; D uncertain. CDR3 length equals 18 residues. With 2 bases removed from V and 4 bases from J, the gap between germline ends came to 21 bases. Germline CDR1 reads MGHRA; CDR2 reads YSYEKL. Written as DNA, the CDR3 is TGCGCCAGCAGCCAACCTGCCCGGGGAGGAACGCCCGGAAACACCATATATTTT. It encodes CASSQPARGGTPGNTIYF.

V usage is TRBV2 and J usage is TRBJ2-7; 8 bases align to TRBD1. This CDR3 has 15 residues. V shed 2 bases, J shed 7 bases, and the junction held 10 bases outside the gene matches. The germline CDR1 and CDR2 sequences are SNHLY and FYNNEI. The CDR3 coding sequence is TGTGCCAGCAGTGAAATCCTGGACAGGGCAGGGGAGCAGTACTTC. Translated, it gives CASSEILDRAGEQYF.

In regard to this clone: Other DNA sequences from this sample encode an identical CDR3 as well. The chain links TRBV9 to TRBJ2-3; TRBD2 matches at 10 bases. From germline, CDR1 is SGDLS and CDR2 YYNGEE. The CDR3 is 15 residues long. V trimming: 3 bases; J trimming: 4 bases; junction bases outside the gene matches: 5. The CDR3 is CASSESGRGADTQYF. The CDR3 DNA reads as TGTGCCAGCAGCGAGAGCGGGAGGGGGGCAGATACGCAGTATTTT.

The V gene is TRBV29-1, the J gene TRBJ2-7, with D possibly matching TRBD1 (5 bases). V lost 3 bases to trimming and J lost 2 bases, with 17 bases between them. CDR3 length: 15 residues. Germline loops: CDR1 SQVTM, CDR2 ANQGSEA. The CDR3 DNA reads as TGCAGCGTTGAGGGGTGGGGCCAAAGGGCCTACGAGCAGTACTTC. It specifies CSVEGWGQRAYEQYF.

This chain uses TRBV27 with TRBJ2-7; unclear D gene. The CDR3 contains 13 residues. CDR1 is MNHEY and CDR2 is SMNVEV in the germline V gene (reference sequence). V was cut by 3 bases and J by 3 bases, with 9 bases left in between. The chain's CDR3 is CASSFGRNYEQYF. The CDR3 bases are TGTGCCAGCAGTTTCGGTCGAAACTACGAGCAGTACTTC.